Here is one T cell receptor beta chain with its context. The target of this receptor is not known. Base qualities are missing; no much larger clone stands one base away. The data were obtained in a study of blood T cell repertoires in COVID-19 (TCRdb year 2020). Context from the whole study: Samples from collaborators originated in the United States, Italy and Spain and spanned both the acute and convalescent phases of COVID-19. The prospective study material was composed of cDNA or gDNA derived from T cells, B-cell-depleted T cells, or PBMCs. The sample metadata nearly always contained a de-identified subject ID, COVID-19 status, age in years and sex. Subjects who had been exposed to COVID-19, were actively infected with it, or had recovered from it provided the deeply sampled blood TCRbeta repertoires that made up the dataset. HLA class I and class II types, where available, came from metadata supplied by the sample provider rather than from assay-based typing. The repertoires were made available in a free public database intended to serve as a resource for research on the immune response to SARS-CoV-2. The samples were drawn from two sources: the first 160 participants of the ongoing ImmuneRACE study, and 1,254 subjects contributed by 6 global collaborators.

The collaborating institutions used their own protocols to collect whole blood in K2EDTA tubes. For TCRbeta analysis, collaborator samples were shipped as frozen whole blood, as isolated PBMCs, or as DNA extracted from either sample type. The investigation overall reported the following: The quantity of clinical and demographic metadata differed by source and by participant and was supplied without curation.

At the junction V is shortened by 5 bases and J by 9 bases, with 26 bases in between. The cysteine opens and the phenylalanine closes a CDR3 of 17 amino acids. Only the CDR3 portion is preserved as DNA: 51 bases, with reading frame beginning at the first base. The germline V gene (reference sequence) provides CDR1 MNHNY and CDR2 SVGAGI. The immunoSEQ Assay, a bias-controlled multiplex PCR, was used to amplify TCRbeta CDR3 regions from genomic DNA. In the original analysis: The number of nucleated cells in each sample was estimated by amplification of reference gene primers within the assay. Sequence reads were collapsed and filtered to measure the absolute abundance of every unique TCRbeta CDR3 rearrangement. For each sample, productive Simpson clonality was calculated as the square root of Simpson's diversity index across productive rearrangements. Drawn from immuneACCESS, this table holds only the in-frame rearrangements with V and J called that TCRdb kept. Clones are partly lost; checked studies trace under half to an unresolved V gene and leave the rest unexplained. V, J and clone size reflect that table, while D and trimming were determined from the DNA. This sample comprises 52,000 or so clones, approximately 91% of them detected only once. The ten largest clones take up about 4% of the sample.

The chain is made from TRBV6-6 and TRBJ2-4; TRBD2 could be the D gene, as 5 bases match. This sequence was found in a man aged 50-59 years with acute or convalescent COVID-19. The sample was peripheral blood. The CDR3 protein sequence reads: CASSLLRLHRGVGIQYF. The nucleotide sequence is TGTGCCAGCAGTCTACTGCGACTACACCGGGGTGTCGGCATTCAGTACTTC.